This T cell receptor beta chain was sequenced in a study of blood T cell repertoires in COVID-19 (dated by TCRdb to about 2020). Turning to the overall study: Samples covering the acute and convalescent phases of COVID-19 were provided by collaborators in the United States, Italy and Spain. The material from the prospective study consisted of cDNA or gDNA derived from T cells, B-cell-depleted T cells, or PBMCs. The dataset comprised deeply sampled blood TCRbeta repertoires from subjects exposed to, actively infected with, or recovered from COVID-19. A freely available public database, intended as a resource for researchers studying the immune response to SARS-CoV-2, is where the repertoires were released. The samples were drawn from two sources: the first 160 participants of the ongoing ImmuneRACE study, and some 1,300 subjects contributed by 6 global collaborators. Nearly every sample came with metadata listing a de-identified subject ID, COVID-19 status, age in years and sex. Where available, HLA class I and class II types were taken from metadata supplied by the sample provider and were not determined by assay-based typing. The paper's findings and limits, for the study overall: How much clinical and demographic metadata was included differed by source and by participant, and the metadata was provided uncurated.

A remark on this clone: Its target antigen remains unknown. Base qualities are not provided; no much larger clone lies one nucleotide away.

The immunoSEQ Assay, a bias-controlled multiplex PCR, was used to amplify TCRbeta CDR3 regions from genomic DNA. Concerning the study's data processing: Within the assay, amplification of reference gene primers was used to estimate how many nucleated cells each sample contained. To quantify the absolute abundance of each unique TCRbeta CDR3 rearrangement, sequence reads were collapsed and filtered. Productive Simpson clonality was computed per sample as the square root of Simpson's diversity index over productive rearrangements. Held by TCRdb, this immuneACCESS table contains in-frame sequences only and omits some clones. Under half of the omission traces to an unresolved V gene where checked; the cause of the rest is unknown. V and J calls and clone size are as listed in that table; D and trimming were resolved from the DNA. Within this sample are some 500,000 clones, with roughly 90% of them counted one time only. The ten most abundant clones make up less than 2% of the sample.

Enrolling through a virtual design, the prospective study's participants ranged in age from roughly 18 to 89 years and lived across approximately 25 United States geographic areas. In the prospective study, participants were assigned to cohorts based on the clinical history participants reported in a screening survey and a study questionnaire. ImmuneRACE Cohort 3 recovered participants were defined by two consecutive negative NP/OP PCR tests, healthcare professional clearance, or symptom resolution. In the prospective study, mobile phlebotomists collected whole blood, serum and a nasopharyngeal or oropharyngeal swab from each participant. Participants in the prospective study had the option to provide additional blood draws and questionnaires over a roughly two-month period. Before DNA extraction, prospective study blood samples were shipped either frozen or at room temperature. Measured from the cysteine to the phenylalanine, the CDR3 is 12 residues long. The kept DNA is CDR3 alone, 36 bases in frame from the first base. The junction shows trimming of 5 bases on V and 8 bases on J, and the gene matches do not reach 6 bases of it. Reading the germline V gene gives CDR1 SQVTM and CDR2 ANQGSEA.

What was sequenced was PBMCs or T cells enriched from blood (not recorded which). The clonotype was recovered from a woman aged 40-49 years who had recovered from COVID-19. This chain joins TRBV29-1 to TRBJ2-7; TRBD1 aligns with 10 central bases. The CDR3: CSVLTGGLKQYF. The DNA is TGCAGCGTTTTGACAGGGGGCCTGAAGCAGTACTTC.